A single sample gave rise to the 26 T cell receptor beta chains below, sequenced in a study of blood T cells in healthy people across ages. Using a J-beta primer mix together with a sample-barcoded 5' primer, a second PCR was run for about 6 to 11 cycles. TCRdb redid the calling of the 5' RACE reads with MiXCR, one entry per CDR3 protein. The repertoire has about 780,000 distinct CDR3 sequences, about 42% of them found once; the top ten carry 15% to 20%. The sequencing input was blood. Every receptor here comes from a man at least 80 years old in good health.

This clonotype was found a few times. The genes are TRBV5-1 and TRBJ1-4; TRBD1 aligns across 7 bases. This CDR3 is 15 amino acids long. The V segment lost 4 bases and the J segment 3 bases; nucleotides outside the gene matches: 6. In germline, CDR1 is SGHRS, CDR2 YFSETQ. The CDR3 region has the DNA TGCGCCAGCAGCGATACACAGGGGTCTAATGAAAAACTGTTTTTT. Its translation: CASSDTQGSNEKLFF.

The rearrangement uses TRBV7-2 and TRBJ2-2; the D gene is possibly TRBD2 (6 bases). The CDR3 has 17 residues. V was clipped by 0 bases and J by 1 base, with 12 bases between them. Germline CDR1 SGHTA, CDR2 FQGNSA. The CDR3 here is CASSLAGRTMNTGELFF. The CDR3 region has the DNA TGTGCCAGCAGCTTAGCGGGCAGGACTATGAACACCGGGGAGCTGTTTTTT.

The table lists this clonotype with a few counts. The CDR3 nucleotides read TGCGCCAGCCGATTGGGACAGGGGGACTCCTACGAGCAGTACTTC. This sequence encodes CASRLGQGDSYEQYF. V and J are TRBV4-1 and TRBJ2-7; 11 bases line up with TRBD1. The CDR3 is 15 amino acids. Germline-derived CDR1 and CDR2 are MGHRA and YSYEKL. V was pared by 8 bases and J by 0 bases, with 6 bases of the junction left unmatched.

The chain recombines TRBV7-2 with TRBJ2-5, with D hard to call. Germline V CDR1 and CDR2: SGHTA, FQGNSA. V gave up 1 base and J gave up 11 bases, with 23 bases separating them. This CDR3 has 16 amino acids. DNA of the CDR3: TGTGCCAGCAGCTTAGAATCATCAGTATATGGCAATGAGCAGTACTTC. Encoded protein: CASSLESSVYGNEQYF.

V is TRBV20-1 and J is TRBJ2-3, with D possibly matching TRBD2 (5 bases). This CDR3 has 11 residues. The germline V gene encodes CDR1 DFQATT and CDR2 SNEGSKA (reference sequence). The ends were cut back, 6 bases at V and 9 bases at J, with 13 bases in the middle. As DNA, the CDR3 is TGCAGTGCCCGGACTCGGAAGACGCAGTATTTT. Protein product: CSARTRKTQYF.

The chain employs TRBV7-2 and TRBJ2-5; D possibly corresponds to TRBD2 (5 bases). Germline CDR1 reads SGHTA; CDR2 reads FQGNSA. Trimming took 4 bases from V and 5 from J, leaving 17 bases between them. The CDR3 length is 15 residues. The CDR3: CASSSGRAVPETQYF. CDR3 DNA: TGTGCCAGCAGCTCTGGTAGAGCGGTTCCGGAGACCCAGTACTTC.

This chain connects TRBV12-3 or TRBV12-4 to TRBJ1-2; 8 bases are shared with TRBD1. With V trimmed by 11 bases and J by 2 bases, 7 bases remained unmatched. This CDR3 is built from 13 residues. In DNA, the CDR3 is TGTGCCTCCGTTTGGACAGGGAACTATGGCTACACCTTC. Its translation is CASVWTGNYGYTF.

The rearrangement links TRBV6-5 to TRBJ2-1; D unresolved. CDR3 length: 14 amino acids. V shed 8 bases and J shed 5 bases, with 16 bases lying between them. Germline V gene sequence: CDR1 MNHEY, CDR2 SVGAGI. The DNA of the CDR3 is TGTGCCAGCCGCCTGCGGCTAACCGACAATGAGCAGTTCTTC. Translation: CASRLRLTDNEQFF.

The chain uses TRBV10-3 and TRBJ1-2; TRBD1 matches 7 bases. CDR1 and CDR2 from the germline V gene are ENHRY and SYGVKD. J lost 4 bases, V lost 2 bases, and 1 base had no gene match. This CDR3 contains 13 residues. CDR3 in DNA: TGTGCCATCAGTGAGGGACAGGCCTATGGCTACACCTTC. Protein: CAISEGQAYGYTF.

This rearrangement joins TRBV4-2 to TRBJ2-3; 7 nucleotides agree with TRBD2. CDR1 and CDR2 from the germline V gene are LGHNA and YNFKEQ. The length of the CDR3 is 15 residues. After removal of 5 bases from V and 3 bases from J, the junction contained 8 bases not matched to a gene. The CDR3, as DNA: TGTGCCAGCAGCGCAAGAGCGGGAAGGACAGATACGCAGTATTTT. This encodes CASSARAGRTDTQYF.

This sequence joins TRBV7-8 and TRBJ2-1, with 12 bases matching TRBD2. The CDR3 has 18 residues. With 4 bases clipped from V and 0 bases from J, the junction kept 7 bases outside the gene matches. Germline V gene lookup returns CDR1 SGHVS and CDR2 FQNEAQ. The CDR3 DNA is TGTGCCAGCAGCTCGGGACTAGCGGGCTCAAGCTCCTACAATGAGCAGTTCTTC. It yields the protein CASSSGLAGSSSYNEQFF.

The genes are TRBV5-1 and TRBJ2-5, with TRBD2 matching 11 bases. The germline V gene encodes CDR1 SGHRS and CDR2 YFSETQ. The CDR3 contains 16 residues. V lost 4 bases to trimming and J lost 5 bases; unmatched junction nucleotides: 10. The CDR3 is CASSPDVAGGAETQYF. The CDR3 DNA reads TGCGCCAGCAGCCCGGATGTAGCGGGGGGGGCGGAGACCCAGTACTTC.

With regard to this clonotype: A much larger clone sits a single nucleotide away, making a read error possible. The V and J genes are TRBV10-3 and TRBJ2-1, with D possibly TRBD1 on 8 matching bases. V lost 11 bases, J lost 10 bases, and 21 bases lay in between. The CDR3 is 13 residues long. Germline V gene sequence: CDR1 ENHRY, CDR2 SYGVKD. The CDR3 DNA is TGTGCCGCTCAGGTGGACAGGGACTACGAGCAGTTCTTC. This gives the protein CAAQVDRDYEQFF.

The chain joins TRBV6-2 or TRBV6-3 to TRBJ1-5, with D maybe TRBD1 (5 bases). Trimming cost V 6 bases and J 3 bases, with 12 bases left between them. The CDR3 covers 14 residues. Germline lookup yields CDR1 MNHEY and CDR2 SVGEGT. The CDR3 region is CASSRGEANQPQHF. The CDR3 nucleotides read TGTGCCAGCAGCCGGGGGGAGGCCAATCAGCCCCAGCATTTT.

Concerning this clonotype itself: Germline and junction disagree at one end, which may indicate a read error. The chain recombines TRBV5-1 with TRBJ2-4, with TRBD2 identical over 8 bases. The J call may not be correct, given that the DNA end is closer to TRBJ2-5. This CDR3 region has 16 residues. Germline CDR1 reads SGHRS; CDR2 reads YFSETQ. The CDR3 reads CTSSPAGGAVQETQYF. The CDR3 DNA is TGCACCAGCAGCCCGGCGGGGGGAGCCGTACAAGAGACCCAGTACTTC.

The CDR3 bases are TGTGCCAGCAGTTTTCTCCAGGTTACAGATACGCAGTATTTT. Translating it yields CASSFLQVTDTQYF. The gene calls are TRBV27 and TRBJ2-3; D is undetermined. CDR1 and CDR2 from the germline V gene are MNHEY and SMNVEV (reference sequence). Trimming left V 3 bases short and J 3 bases short, with 10 bases between. This CDR3 has 14 residues.

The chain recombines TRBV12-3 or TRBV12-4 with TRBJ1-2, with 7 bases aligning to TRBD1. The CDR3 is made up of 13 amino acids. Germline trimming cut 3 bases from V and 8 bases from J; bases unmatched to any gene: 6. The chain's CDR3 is CASSFKTGNGYTF. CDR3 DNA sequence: TGTGCCAGCAGTTTTAAGACAGGGAACGGCTACACCTTC.

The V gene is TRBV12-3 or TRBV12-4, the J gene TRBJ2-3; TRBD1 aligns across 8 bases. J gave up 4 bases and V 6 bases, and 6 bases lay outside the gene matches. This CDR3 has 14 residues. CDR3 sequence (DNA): TGTGCCAGCAGGGAGGGACAGGCGGCAGATACGCAGTATTTT. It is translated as CASREGQAADTQYF.

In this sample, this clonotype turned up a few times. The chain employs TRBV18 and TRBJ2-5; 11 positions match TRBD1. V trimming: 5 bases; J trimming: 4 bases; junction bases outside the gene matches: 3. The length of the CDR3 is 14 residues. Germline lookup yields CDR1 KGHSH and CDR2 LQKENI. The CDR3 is CASSTGQGAETQYF. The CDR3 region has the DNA TGTGCCAGCTCAACAGGACAGGGGGCAGAGACCCAGTACTTC.

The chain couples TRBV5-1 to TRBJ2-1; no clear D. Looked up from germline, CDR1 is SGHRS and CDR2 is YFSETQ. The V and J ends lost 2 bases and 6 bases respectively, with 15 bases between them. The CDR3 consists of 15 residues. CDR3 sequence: CASSLLPLATNEQFF. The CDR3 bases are TGCGCCAGCAGCTTACTACCTCTCGCGACCAATGAGCAGTTCTTC.

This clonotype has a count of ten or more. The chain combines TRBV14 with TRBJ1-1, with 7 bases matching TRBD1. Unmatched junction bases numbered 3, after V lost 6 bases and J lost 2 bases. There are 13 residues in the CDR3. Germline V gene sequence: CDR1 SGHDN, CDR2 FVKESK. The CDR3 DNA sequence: TGTGCCAGCAGAGGACAGGTTAACACTGAAGCTTTCTTT. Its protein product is CASRGQVNTEAFF.

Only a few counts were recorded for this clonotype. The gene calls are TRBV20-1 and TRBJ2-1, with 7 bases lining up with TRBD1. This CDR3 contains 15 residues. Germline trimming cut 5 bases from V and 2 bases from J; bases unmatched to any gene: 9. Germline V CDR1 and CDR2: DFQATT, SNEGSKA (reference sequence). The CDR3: CSAGQALGAYNEQFF. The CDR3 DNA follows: TGCAGTGCTGGACAGGCCCTCGGGGCCTACAATGAGCAGTTCTTC.

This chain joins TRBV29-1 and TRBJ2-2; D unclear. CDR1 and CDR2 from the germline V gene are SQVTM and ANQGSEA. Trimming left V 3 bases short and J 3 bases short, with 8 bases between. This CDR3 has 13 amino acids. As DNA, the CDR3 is TGCAGCGTTGAGCGCCCCGACACCGGGGAGCTGTTTTTT. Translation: CSVERPDTGELFF.

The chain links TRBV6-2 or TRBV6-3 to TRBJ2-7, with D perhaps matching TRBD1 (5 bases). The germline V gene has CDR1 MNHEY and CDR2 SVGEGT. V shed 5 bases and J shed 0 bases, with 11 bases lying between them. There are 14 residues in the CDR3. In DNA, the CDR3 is TGTGCCAGCAGTCCAGATGGGGCCTCCTACGAGCAGTACTTC. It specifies CASSPDGASYEQYF.

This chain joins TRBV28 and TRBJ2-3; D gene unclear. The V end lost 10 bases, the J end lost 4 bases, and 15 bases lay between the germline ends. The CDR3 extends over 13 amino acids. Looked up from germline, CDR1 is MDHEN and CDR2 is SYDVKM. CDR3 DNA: TGTGCCAACTCCCATCAGAATTCAGATACGCAGTATTTT. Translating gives CANSHQNSDTQYF.

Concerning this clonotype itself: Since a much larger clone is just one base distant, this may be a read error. This CDR3 reads CASSQEAGVAYEQYF. The CDR3 DNA sequence: TGCGCCAGCAGCCAAGAAGCGGGAGTGGCATATGAGCAGTACTTC. The chain joins TRBV4-1 to TRBJ2-5; TRBD2 aligns across 8 bases. The CDR3 is 15 amino acids. The germline V gene encodes CDR1 MGHRA and CDR2 YSYEKL. V gave up 0 bases and J gave up 11 bases; unmatched junction bases: 11.